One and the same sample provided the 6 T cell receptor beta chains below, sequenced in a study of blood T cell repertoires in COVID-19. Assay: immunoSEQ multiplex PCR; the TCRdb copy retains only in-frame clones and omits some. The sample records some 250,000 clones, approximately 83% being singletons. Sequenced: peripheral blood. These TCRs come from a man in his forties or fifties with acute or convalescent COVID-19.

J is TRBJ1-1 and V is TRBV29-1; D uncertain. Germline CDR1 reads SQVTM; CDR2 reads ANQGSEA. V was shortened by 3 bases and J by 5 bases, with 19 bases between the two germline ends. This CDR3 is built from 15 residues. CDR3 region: CSVDRLTVGSTEAFF. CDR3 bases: TGCAGCGTTGATAGACTAACAGTTGGCTCGACTGAAGCTTTCTTT.

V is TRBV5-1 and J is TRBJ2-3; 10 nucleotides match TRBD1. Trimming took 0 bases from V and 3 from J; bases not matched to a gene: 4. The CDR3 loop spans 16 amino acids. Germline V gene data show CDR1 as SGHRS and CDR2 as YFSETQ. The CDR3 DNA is TGCGCCAGCAGCTTGGCTATGGGACAGGGGACAGATACGCAGTATTTT. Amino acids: CASSLAMGQGTDTQYF.

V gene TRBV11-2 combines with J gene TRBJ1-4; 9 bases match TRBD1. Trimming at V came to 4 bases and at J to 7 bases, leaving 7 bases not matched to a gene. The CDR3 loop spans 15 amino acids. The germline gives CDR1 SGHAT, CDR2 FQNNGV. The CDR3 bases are TGTGCCAGCAGCTCGGGACAGGGAGATAGTGAAAAACTGTTTTTT. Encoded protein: CASSSGQGDSEKLFF.

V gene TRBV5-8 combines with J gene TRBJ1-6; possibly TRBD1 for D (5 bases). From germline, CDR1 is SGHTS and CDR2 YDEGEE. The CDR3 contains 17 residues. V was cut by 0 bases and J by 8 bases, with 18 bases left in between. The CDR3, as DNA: TGTGCCAGCAGCTTGGGCCAATACGGGGGTTCGCATTCACCCCTCCACTTT. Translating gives CASSLGQYGGSHSPLHF.

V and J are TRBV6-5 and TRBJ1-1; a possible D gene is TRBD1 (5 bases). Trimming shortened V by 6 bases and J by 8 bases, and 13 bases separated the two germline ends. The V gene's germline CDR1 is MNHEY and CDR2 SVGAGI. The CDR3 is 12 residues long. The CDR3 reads CASSQGWAEAFF. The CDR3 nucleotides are TGTGCCAGCAGCCAGGGCTGGGCCGAAGCTTTCTTT.

The CDR3 nucleotides are TGTGCCTGGAGGGGGGGACAGAGTAATGAAAAACTGTTTTTT. It yields the protein CAWRGGQSNEKLFF. V usage is TRBV30 and J usage is TRBJ1-4; 7 bases fit TRBD1. Germline CDR1 and CDR2: GTSNPN and SVGIG (reference sequence). The CDR3 runs 14 residues. The V and J ends lost 3 bases and 4 bases, in that order; junction bases with no gene match: 5.